This T cell receptor beta chain was sequenced during a study of shared T cell receptors in the human thymus. Germline trimming cut 4 bases from V and 7 bases from J; bases unmatched to any gene: 8. The CDR3 length is 14 residues. Germline CDR1 is MNHEY and CDR2 is SVGAGI. The repertoire was sequenced with immunoSEQ multiplex PCR; TCRdb's copy has only in-frame clones and lacks some. The sample includes 650,000 to 950,000 clones, 80% to 90% seen only once; the top ten take over 0.008%. These data were also filed under a second study, of human thymus T cells. That source reports: Donors were healthy Finnish infants having corrective surgery for congenital heart defects. Thymic tissue was derived from resections collected during corrective heart surgery. Biased V and J segment usage appeared in thymus and peripheral blood. Unrelated people showed highly overlapping thymic repertoires, related research reported.

The specimen sequenced was thymocytes. V gene TRBV6-5 combines with J gene TRBJ1-1; 8 nucleotides line up with TRBD1. The TCR originated in a girl under three years old with a congenital heart defect. CDR3 sequence (DNA): TGTGCCAGCAGTTCGTTCTGGACAGGGAATGAAGCTTTCTTT. Protein sequence: CASSSFWTGNEAFF.